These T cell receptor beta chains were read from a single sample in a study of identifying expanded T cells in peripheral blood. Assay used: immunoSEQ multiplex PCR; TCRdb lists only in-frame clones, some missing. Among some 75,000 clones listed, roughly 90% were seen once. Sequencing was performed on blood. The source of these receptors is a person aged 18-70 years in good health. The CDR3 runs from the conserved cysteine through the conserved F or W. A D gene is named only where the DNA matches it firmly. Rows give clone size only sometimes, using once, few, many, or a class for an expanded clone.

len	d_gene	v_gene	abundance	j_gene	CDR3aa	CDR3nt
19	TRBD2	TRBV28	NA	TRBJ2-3	CASSRGLAGGSEVRDTQYF	TGTGCCAGCAGTCGGGGACTAGCGGGAGGTTCGGAGGTTAGAGATACGCAGTATTTT
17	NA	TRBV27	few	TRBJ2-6	CASSLKDRGSGANVLTF	TGTGCCAGCAGTTTGAAGGATAGGGGCTCTGGGGCCAACGTCCTGACTTTC
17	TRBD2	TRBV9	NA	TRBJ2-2	CASSRGGAGGATGELFF	TGTGCCAGCAGCCGAGGGGGAGCGGGAGGGGCCACCGGGGAGCTGTTTTTT
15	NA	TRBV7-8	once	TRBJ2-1	CASSLGGRTYNEQFF	TGTGCCAGCAGCTTAGGGGGGAGGACCTACAATGAGCAGTTCTTC
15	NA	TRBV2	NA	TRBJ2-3	CATTERRGGTDTQYF	TGTGCCACCACCGAGCGGAGGGGGGGCACAGATACGCAGTATTTT
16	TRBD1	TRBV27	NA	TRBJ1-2	CASRPQGAASNYGYTF	TGTGCCAGCAGGCCACAGGGGGCGGCTTCTAACTATGGCTACACCTTC
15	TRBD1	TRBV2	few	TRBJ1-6	CASSERSGQNSPLHF	TGTGCCAGCAGTGAAAGGTCGGGACAGAATTCACCCCTCCACTTT
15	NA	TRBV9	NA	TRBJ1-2	CASSVVSETDYGYTF	TGTGCCAGCAGCGTAGTATCAGAGACGGACTATGGCTACACCTTC
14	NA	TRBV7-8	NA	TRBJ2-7	CASSFNTGSYEQYF	TGTGCCAGCAGCTTCAATACAGGGTCCTACGAGCAGTACTTC
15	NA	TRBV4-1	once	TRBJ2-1	CASSHLLGSEDEQFF	TGCGCCAGCAGCCATCTATTAGGGAGTGAGGATGAGCAGTTCTTC
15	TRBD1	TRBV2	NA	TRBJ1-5	CASSEWTGSNQPQHF	TGTGCCAGCAGTGAATGGACAGGATCCAATCAGCCCCAGCATTTT
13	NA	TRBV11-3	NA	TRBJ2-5	CASSLTSMETQYF	TGTGCCAGCAGCTTAACTAGTATGGAGACCCAGTACTTC
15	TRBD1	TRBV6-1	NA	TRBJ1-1	CASSEAMTGGSEAFF	TGTGCCAGCAGTGAAGCAATGACAGGGGGCAGTGAAGCTTTCTTT
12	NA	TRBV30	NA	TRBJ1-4	CAWSVTDEKLFF	TGTGCCTGGAGTGTAACAGATGAAAAACTGTTTTTT
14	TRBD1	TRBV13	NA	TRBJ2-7	CASSLLQGAYEQYF	TGTGCCAGCAGCTTATTACAGGGGGCTTACGAGCAGTACTTC
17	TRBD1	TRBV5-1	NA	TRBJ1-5	CASSLAPTGAANQPQHF	TGCGCCAGCAGCTTGGCCCCGACAGGGGCGGCCAATCAGCCCCAGCATTTT
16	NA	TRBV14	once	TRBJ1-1	CASSQLRLPPGTEAFF	TGTGCCAGCAGCCAGCTAAGATTACCGCCCGGCACTGAAGCTTTCTTT
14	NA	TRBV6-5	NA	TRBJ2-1	CASSSEYRSPYQFF	TGTGCCAGCAGTTCAGAATACAGGAGCCCTTATCAGTTCTTC
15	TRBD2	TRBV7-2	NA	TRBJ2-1	CASSYGLAGSIEQFF	TGTGCCAGCAGTTACGGGCTAGCGGGATCCATTGAGCAGTTCTTC
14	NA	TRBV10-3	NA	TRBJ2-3	CAISDSQGADTQYF	TGTGCCATCAGTGACTCCCAAGGAGCAGATACGCAGTATTTT
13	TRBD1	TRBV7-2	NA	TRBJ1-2	CASNRQGEGGYTF	TGTGCCAGCAACCGACAGGGGGAGGGAGGCTACACCTTC
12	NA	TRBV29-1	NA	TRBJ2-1	CSSGRTYNEQFF	TGCAGCTCCGGACGGACCTACAATGAGCAGTTCTTC
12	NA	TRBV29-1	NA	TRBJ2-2	CSVGSRGGELFF	TGCAGCGTTGGAAGTCGTGGCGGGGAGCTGTTTTTT
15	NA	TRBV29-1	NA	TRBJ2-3	CSVVHLGPGPDTQYF	TGCAGCGTTGTTCATCTCGGACCCGGGCCGGATACGCAGTATTTT
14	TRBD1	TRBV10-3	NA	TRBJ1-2	CAISDRQGFNGYTF	TGTGCCATCAGTGATCGACAGGGTTTCAATGGCTACACCTTC
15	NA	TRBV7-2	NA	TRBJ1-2	CASSFRGPGSYGYTF	TGTGCCAGCAGCTTTAGAGGTCCGGGCAGCTATGGCTACACCTTC
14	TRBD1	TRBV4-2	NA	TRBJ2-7	CASSQGQGIYEQYF	TGTGCCAGCAGCCAAGGACAGGGGATCTACGAGCAGTACTTC
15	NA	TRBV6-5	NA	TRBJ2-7	CASSYSIRETYEQYF	TGTGCCAGCAGTTACTCGATAAGGGAGACCTACGAGCAGTACTTC
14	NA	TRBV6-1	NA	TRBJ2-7	CASSVRTAAYEQYF	TGTGCCAGCAGTGTTCGGACAGCCGCCTACGAGCAGTACTTC